What follows are 25 T cell receptor beta chains derived from one specimen sequenced in a study of siplizumab effects on memory and regulatory T cells. Sequencing was performed with immunoSEQ multiplex PCR; in TCRdb, only in-frame clones are kept and a portion is missing. The sample shows about 98,000 clones, approximately 90% of them seen only once. Sample: CD4+ T cells sorted from blood. The receptors shown here come from a human donor in good health.

J is TRBJ1-1 and V is TRBV9; possibly TRBD1 for D (5 bases). CDR3 length equals 13 residues. Per germline, CDR1 SGDLS and CDR2 YYNGEE. Trimming cost V 0 bases and J 5 bases, with 8 bases left between them. The CDR3 loop is CASSVGGDTEAFF. CDR3 nucleotide sequence: TGTGCCAGCAGCGTAGGGGGGGATACTGAAGCTTTCTTT.

V and J are TRBV19 and TRBJ1-2, with 7 bases identical to TRBD1. From germline, CDR1 is LNHDA and CDR2 SQIVND (reference sequence). The CDR3 length is 16 residues. Trimming removed 11 bases from V and 6 bases from J; junction bases left unmatched: 21. CDR3 amino acids: CAFRGNRGYLTDGYTF. The CDR3 DNA is TGTGCCTTTAGGGGGAACAGGGGCTATCTAACGGATGGCTACACCTTC. The variable domain in full, with the rest retrieved from reference TRBV19 and TRBJ1-2, is DGGITQSPKYLFRKEGQNVTLSCEQNLNHDAMYWYRQDPGQGLRLIYYSQIVNDFQKGDIAEGYSVSREKKESFPLTVTSAQKNPTAFYLCAFRGNRGYLTDGYTFGSGTRLTVV.

The chain links TRBV5-4 to TRBJ2-3, with TRBD2 as a possible D gene (6 bases). Trimming took 0 bases from V and 0 from J, leaving 17 bases between them. The germline gives CDR1 SGHNT, CDR2 YYREEE (reference sequence). The CDR3 is 18 amino acids. The CDR3 reads CASSLAGVGTRSTDTQYF. The CDR3 nucleotides read TGTGCCAGCAGCTTGGCGGGGGTCGGGACTCGGAGCACAGATACGCAGTATTTT.

J is TRBJ2-7 and V is TRBV5-6; TRBD2 matches 7 bases. V dropped 0 bases and J dropped 6; count of bases not matched to a gene: 9. The germline CDR1 and CDR2 sequences are SGHDT and YYEEEE. The CDR3 loop spans 15 amino acids. The CDR3 is CASSLDGGRVGEQYF. For the CDR3, the DNA is TGTGCCAGCAGCTTGGACGGAGGGAGGGTGGGCGAGCAGTACTTC.

The chain joins TRBV5-4 to TRBJ2-1; 15 bases are shared with TRBD2. The CDR3 contains 17 residues. Germline V gene sequence: CDR1 SGHNT, CDR2 YYREEE (reference sequence). Trimming removed 4 bases from V and 7 bases from J; junction bases left unmatched: 9. In DNA, the CDR3 is TGTGCCAGCAGCCCGGGACTAGCGGGAGGCCAGGAGAATGAGCAGTTCTTC. Translation: CASSPGLAGGQENEQFF.

V usage is TRBV19 and J usage is TRBJ1-1; D unresolved. The CDR3 is 16 residues long. V lost 1 base and J lost 1, with 13 bases in between. Looked up from germline, CDR1 is LNHDA and CDR2 is SQIVND (reference sequence). CDR3 sequence reads: CASSIVLVGRNTEAFF. DNA of the CDR3: TGTGCCAGTAGTATAGTCCTGGTAGGCAGGAACACTGAAGCTTTCTTT. Supplemented by reference TRBV19 and TRBJ1-1, the full variable domain reads DGGITQSPKYLFRKEGQNVTLSCEQNLNHDAMYWYRQDPGQGLRLIYYSQIVNDFQKGDIAEGYSVSREKKESFPLTVTSAQKNPTAFYLCASSIVLVGRNTEAFFGQGTRLTVV.

This clone was picked up one time. The chain is built from TRBV5-1 and TRBJ2-6; TRBD2 matches 7 bases. There are 18 residues in the CDR3. Unmatched junction bases numbered 15, after V lost 5 bases and J lost 4 bases. The V gene's germline CDR1 is SGHRS and CDR2 YFSETQ. The CDR3 protein is CASSRALGRAHGANVLTF. The CDR3, as DNA: TGCGCCAGCAGTCGTGCACTGGGGAGGGCCCACGGGGCCAACGTCCTGACTTTC. Based on the CDR3 plus reference TRBV5-1 and TRBJ2-6, the full variable domain is KAGVTQTPRYLIKTRGQQVTLSCSPISGHRSVSWYQQTPGQGLQFLFEYFSETQRNKGNFPGRFSGRQFSNSRSEMNVSTLELGDSALYLCASSRALGRAHGANVLTFGAGSRLTVL.

The chain joins TRBV11-2 to TRBJ2-7, with no clear D. Trimming shortened V by 5 bases and J by 7 bases, and 15 bases separated the two germline ends. The CDR3 contains 13 residues. The germline gives CDR1 SGHAT, CDR2 FQNNGV. CDR3 coding DNA: TGTGCCAGCAGCAAGCCCCCGCTACGGGAGCAGTACTTC. Translation: CASSKPPLREQYF.

CDR3 sequence: CASSTRPGELFF. The CDR3 DNA sequence: TGTGCCAGCAGCACTCGTCCCGGGGAGCTGTTTTTT. The chain is built from TRBV6-1 and TRBJ2-2; D unresolved. Germline V CDR1 and CDR2: MNHNS, SASEGT. Between the trimmed V and J ends, which lost 6 bases and 6 bases, there was a span of 8 bases. This CDR3 has 12 amino acids.

The rearrangement joins TRBV11-2 to TRBJ2-3; D is unclear. Trimming cost V 1 base and J 0 bases, with 8 bases left between them. The CDR3 sequence is 15 residues long. The germline V gene encodes CDR1 SGHAT and CDR2 FQNNGV. The CDR3 bases are TGTGCCAGCAGCTTAGGGCCAACTAGCACAGATACGCAGTATTTT. This gives the protein CASSLGPTSTDTQYF.

The V call is TRBV21-1, the J call TRBJ2-7; the DNA was not compared with TRBD1, the D call given in the table. TRBV21-1 is assigned pseudogene status. The CDR3 has 13 residues. The CDR3 nucleotides read TGTGCCAGCAGCAAGGCAGTCTCCTACGAGCAGTACTTC. It encodes CASSKAVSYEQYF.

The chain carries TRBV28 and TRBJ2-7, with TRBD2 matching over 9 bases. This CDR3 contains 15 residues. V lost 5 bases, J lost 3 bases, and 8 bases stayed unmatched. The germline V gene has CDR1 MDHEN and CDR2 SYDVKM. Here the CDR3 DNA reads TGTGCCAGCAGTAGCCGGTTAGCGGGAGTCTACGAGCAGTACTTC. Residues: CASSSRLAGVYEQYF.

The chain has TRBV7-9 and TRBJ1-1; D gene uncertain. Germline assignment: CDR1 SEHNR and CDR2 FQNEAQ (reference sequence). V lost 1 base, J lost 11 bases, and 14 bases lay in between. The CDR3 totals 13 residues. Here the CDR3 DNA reads TGTGCCAGCAGCTTAGACGAGGCAGTACCGGCTTTCTTT. Its translation is CASSLDEAVPAFF.

This chain uses TRBV9 with TRBJ2-1; weak D call: TRBD2 (5 bases). Per germline, CDR1 SGDLS and CDR2 YYNGEE. Trimming took 0 bases from V and 9 from J, leaving 16 bases between them. The CDR3 loop spans 15 amino acids. The CDR3 sequence is CASSVVGGTPGEQFF. CDR3 bases: TGTGCCAGCAGCGTAGTTGGAGGAACTCCCGGTGAGCAGTTCTTC.

The J gene is TRBJ1-2, the V gene TRBV7-2, with D unresolved. V lost 1 base to trimming and J lost 8 bases, with 14 bases between them. The germline gives CDR1 SGHTA, CDR2 FQGNSA. The CDR3 is 14 amino acids. The CDR3 region is CASSLDRAEHGYTF. The CDR3, as DNA: TGTGCCAGCAGCTTAGACCGAGCAGAACACGGCTACACCTTC.

Details on this clone: One end of the junction fails to match germline, which may point to a read error. V is TRBV7-7 and J is TRBJ2-2; a possible D gene is TRBD1 (5 bases). The CDR3 sequence is 15 residues long. CDR1 and CDR2 from the germline V gene are SSHAT and FNYEAQ (reference sequence). For the CDR3, the DNA is TGTGCCAGCAGCTTAGACCCAGGGAACCCCGGGGAGCTGTTTTTT. This gives the protein CASSLDPGNPGELFF.

The genes are TRBV25-1 and TRBJ2-7; D uncertain. The V gene lost 6 bases and the J gene lost 4 bases, with 10 bases spanning the gap. Germline values: CDR1 MGHDK, CDR2 SYGVNS. The CDR3 runs to 12 residues. The CDR3 here is CASRSPNYEQYF. The CDR3 nucleotides are TGTGCCAGCAGAAGTCCTAATTACGAGCAGTACTTC.

The DNA of the CDR3 is TGTGCCATCAGTGTGGAATTCGCCGGGGAGCTGTTTTTT. Amino acid sequence: CAISVEFAGELFF. V usage is TRBV10-3 and J usage is TRBJ2-2; the D is unclear. Germline CDR1 and CDR2: ENHRY and SYGVKD. Trimming stripped 4 bases from V and 6 bases from J, with 9 bases between. This CDR3 region has 13 residues.

The rearrangement links TRBV6-5 to TRBJ1-5; D gene unclear. The V end lost 5 bases, the J end lost 5 bases, and 13 bases lay between the germline ends. The CDR3 contains 14 residues. Germline CDR1 MNHEY, CDR2 SVGAGI. CDR3 sequence reads: CASSAGQSYQPQHF. CDR3 nucleotide sequence: TGTGCCAGCAGTGCTGGGCAGAGTTATCAGCCCCAGCATTTT.

The V and J genes are TRBV6-6 and TRBJ1-5, with D unclear. CDR3 length equals 12 residues. Germline V CDR1 and CDR2: MNHNY, SVGAGI (reference sequence). V was clipped by 8 bases and J by 3 bases, with 8 bases between them. The chain's CDR3 is CASCRANQPQHF. CDR3 nucleotide sequence: TGTGCCAGCTGCCGGGCCAATCAGCCCCAGCATTTT.

This chain connects TRBV11-2 to TRBJ2-2; 8 bases agree with TRBD1. Germline V gene data show CDR1 as SGHAT and CDR2 as FQNNGV. The CDR3 has 15 amino acids. Trimming removed 3 bases from V and 5 bases from J; junction bases left unmatched: 5. The CDR3 DNA sequence: TGTGCCAGCAGCTTCGGACAGGGCCCGACCGGGGAGCTGTTTTTT. Residues: CASSFGQGPTGELFF.

CDR3 nucleotides: TGTGCCTCTTCCCGGGACAGGGGCCAAGAGACCCAGTACTTC. This translates into CASSRDRGQETQYF. The genes are TRBV27 and TRBJ2-5; 10 nucleotides align to TRBD1. Trimming cost V 11 bases and J 1 base; bases outside gene matches: 7. CDR1 is MNHEY, CDR2 SMNVEV, per germline (reference sequence). The CDR3 length is 14 residues.

The chain's CDR3 is CASSLEKYTGELFF. The CDR3 DNA is TGTGCCAGCAGTTTAGAAAAGTACACCGGGGAGCTGTTTTTT. V usage is TRBV27 and J usage is TRBJ2-2; D remains ambiguous. V dropped 2 bases and J dropped 3 bases, with 7 bases sitting between them. CDR3 length equals 14 residues. Germline V CDR1 and CDR2: MNHEY, SMNVEV (reference sequence).

This chain uses TRBV5-5 with TRBJ2-3, with no clear D. Trimming shortened V by 4 bases and J by 0 bases, and 9 bases separated the two germline ends. Germline V CDR1 and CDR2: SGHKS, YYEKEE (reference sequence). The CDR3 is 14 residues long. CDR3 loop: CASSTAASTDTQYF. DNA for the CDR3: TGTGCCAGCAGCACAGCCGCTAGCACAGATACGCAGTATTTT.

CDR3 DNA sequence: TGTGCCAGCAGTTGGACAGGTAACCACAATGAGCAGTTCTTC. Its translation: CASSWTGNHNEQFF. V usage is TRBV27 and J usage is TRBJ2-1; 7 bases are shared with TRBD1. Germline lookup yields CDR1 MNHEY and CDR2 SMNVEV (reference sequence). This CDR3 is built from 14 residues. V shed 4 bases, J shed 5 bases, and the junction held 5 bases outside the gene matches.